This T cell receptor (beta chain) came from a study of lymphopenia after photon versus proton radiotherapy. Germline-derived CDR1 and CDR2 are LGHNT and FRNRAP. J gave up 7 bases and V 5 bases, and 3 bases lay outside the gene matches. This CDR3 spans 14 amino acids. Study results and caveats: Survival link was tested only in deceased patients; proton benefit remains a possibility. Photon-treated patients lost naive T cells and TCR diversity; proton-treated stayed stable. Oligoclonal CD8+ Temra expansion after nadir drove photon patients' diversity drop. Larger post-nadir TCR diversity loss correlated inversely with survival in deceased patients.

A note on this clone: Its cognate antigen is unknown.

Clones were sequenced by immunoSEQ multiplex PCR, and TCRdb holds only the in-frame ones, with some missing. Among approximately 17,000 clones listed, 80% to 90% were seen once. This chain joins TRBV12-5 and TRBJ1-6; 9 bases map to TRBD1. The sequence derives from a man between 65 and 85 years old with pancreatic cancer. Source: peripheral blood, taken from a patient treated with proton-based radiotherapy. The CDR3 loop reads CASGPGTGNSPLHF. CDR3 DNA sequence: TGTGCTAGTGGTCCCGGGACAGGGAATTCACCCCTCCACTTT.